Each of the 17 T cell receptor beta chains below was sequenced from the same sample in a study of T cells in Graves' hyperthyroidism and ophthalmopathy (dated by TCRdb to 2018 to 2020). To prepare the library, multiplex PCR was applied. The listed sequencing device is Illumina HiSeq 2000. The TCR beta CDR3 regions were amplified from the RNA transcripts. A first-round RT-PCR of the TCR CDR3 used the HTBI primer set with the Qiagen OneStep RT-PCR kit. TCRdb itself trimmed the public reads at Q25 with fastp, ran MiXCR and retained productive beta chains. Each entry merges the rows of one CDR3 protein and shows their most common DNA and genes. For this sample the table gives 650,000 to 800,000 distinct CDR3 sequences, of which just under 45% were detected only once. The top ten clonotypes cover about 7% of the sample. Specimen: peripheral blood or thyroid tissue (not recorded which). These receptors came from an adult man with Graves' disease, either hyperthyroidism or ophthalmopathy (not recorded which).

V usage is TRBV20-1 and J usage is TRBJ2-7; 9 nucleotides agree with TRBD1. Per the germline V gene, CDR1 is DFQATT and CDR2 is SNEGSKA (reference sequence). V lost 5 bases, J lost 1 base, and 3 bases stayed unmatched. This CDR3 has 13 amino acids. CDR3 in DNA: TGCAGTGCTGCCGGGACAGGGTCCTACGAGCAGTACTTC. Amino acids: CSAAGTGSYEQYF.

The chain couples TRBV20-1 to TRBJ2-5; D is unclear. The CDR3 has 12 residues. The V gene lost 3 bases and the J gene lost 4 bases, with 9 bases spanning the gap. Germline V gives CDR1 DFQATT, CDR2 SNEGSKA (reference sequence). The CDR3 here is CSARSFRETQYF. In DNA, the CDR3 is TGCAGTGCTAGGTCCTTTCGAGAGACCCAGTACTTC.

This clonotype was found many times. The CDR3 bases are TGCAGCGTTGAAGGGGGGAGGGCGGGCTCCTACGAGCAGTACTTC. It specifies CSVEGGRAGSYEQYF. The gene calls are TRBV29-1 and TRBJ2-7; 7 positions agree with TRBD2. Germline CDR1 reads SQVTM; CDR2 reads ANQGSEA. CDR3 length: 15 amino acids. The junction had 6 bases not matched to a gene; V was cut back by 1 base and J by 0 bases.

This clonotype has at least ten counts. The rearrangement uses TRBV12-3 or TRBV12-4 and TRBJ1-5; TRBD1 matches at 10 bases. The CDR3 has 15 amino acids. Trimming removed 6 bases from V and 7 bases from J; junction bases left unmatched: 9. The CDR3 region is CASSAGQGVGQPQHF. As DNA, the CDR3 is TGTGCCAGCAGCGCCGGACAGGGGGTGGGACAGCCCCAGCATTTT.

This clonotype was seen only a few times. The chain joins TRBV19 to TRBJ2-6, with 8 nucleotides matching TRBD1. Germline V lookup: CDR1 LNHDA, CDR2 SQIVND (reference sequence). The CDR3 contains 18 residues. Trimming removed 8 bases from V and 1 base from J; junction bases left unmatched: 13. The chain's CDR3 is CASQDWDRIPSGANVLTF. The CDR3 DNA is TGTGCCAGTCAAGACTGGGACAGGATTCCTTCTGGGGCCAACGTCCTGACTTTC.

The rearrangement links TRBV7-2 to TRBJ2-7; 7 nucleotides line up with TRBD1. The CDR3 sequence is 16 residues long. J lost 5 bases, V lost 8 bases, and 18 bases had no gene match. Germline-derived CDR1 and CDR2 are SGHTA and FQGNSA. The CDR3: CASGPLTTGLAHEQYF. In nucleotides, the CDR3 is TGTGCCAGCGGGCCCCTCACGACAGGGTTGGCGCACGAGCAGTACTTC.

Ten or more counts support this clonotype. The chain recombines TRBV7-9 with TRBJ1-1, with no clear D. Deletions cut 0 bases from V and 1 base from J, with 3 bases between. Germline V lookup: CDR1 SEHNR, CDR2 FQNEAQ (reference sequence). The CDR3 covers 13 residues. For the CDR3, the DNA is TGTGCCAGCAGCTTAGCGCCGAACACTGAAGCTTTCTTT. It is translated as CASSLAPNTEAFF. The variable domain in full, with the rest retrieved from reference TRBV7-9 and TRBJ1-1, is DTGVSQNPRHKITKRGQNVTFRCDPISEHNRLYWYRQTLGQGPEFLTYFQNEAQLEKSRLLSDRFSAERPKGSFSTLEIQRTEQGDSAMYLCASSLAPNTEAFFGQGTRLTVV.

This clonotype was detected a few times. The rearrangement joins TRBV7-9 to TRBJ1-5, with D perhaps TRBD1 (6 bases). The CDR3 contains 17 residues. Trimming took 1 base from V and 6 from J, leaving 19 bases between them. CDR1 SEHNR and CDR2 FQNEAQ come from the germline V gene (reference sequence). CDR3: CASSLGGLQGRVQPQHF. CDR3 nucleotides: TGTGCCAGCAGCTTAGGGGGGCTTCAGGGGCGCGTTCAGCCCCAGCATTTT.

Ten or more counts support this clonotype. The CDR3 DNA sequence: TGTGCCAGCAGCCGCCATCAGCCCCAGCATTTT. Encoded protein: CASSRHQPQHF. The V call is TRBV5-6, the J call TRBJ1-5; no clear D. The V gene's germline CDR1 is SGHDT and CDR2 YYEEEE. Trimming cost V 4 bases and J 5 bases, with 4 bases left between them. The CDR3 has 11 residues.

The chain links TRBV2 to TRBJ1-2; possibly TRBD1 for D (6 bases). CDR1 is SNHLY, CDR2 FYNNEI, per germline. The CDR3 covers 18 residues. V was pared by 6 bases and J by 7 bases, with 30 bases between. In DNA form, the CDR3 reads TGTGCCAGCAGCTTGGCCCCGGGGGGCCCTGGGGCATCGGTTGGCTACACCTTC. Protein sequence: CASSLAPGGPGASVGYTF.

The genes are TRBV12-3 or TRBV12-4 and TRBJ1-2; D might be TRBD1 (5 bases). CDR3 length: 15 residues. V shed 4 bases and J shed 4 bases, with 16 bases lying between them. CDR3: CASSSTSTGSYGYTF. As DNA, the CDR3 is TGTGCCAGCAGTTCGACTTCCACAGGATCCTATGGCTACACCTTC.

On this clonotype itself: A much larger clonotype is one base distant, so this may be a read error. V usage is TRBV16 and J usage is TRBJ1-4; D perhaps matches TRBD1 (5 bases). This CDR3 region has 15 residues. CDR1 and CDR2 from the germline V gene are KGHSY and FQNENV. The CDR3 DNA reads TGTGCCAGCAGCCGGTCACAGGACTCTAATGAAAGACTGTTTTTT. This translates into CASSRSQDSNERLFF.

The chain links TRBV2 to TRBJ1-2, with D perhaps TRBD1 (6 bases). The germline CDR1 and CDR2 sequences are SNHLY and FYNNEI. This CDR3 has 14 amino acids. Trimming removed 5 bases at V and 2 bases at J, with 12 bases between. For the CDR3, the DNA is TGTGCCAGCAGTTTATATGGACAGAACTATGGCTACACCTTC. Translated, it gives CASSLYGQNYGYTF.

This rearrangement joins TRBV7-3 to TRBJ1-4, with D perhaps matching TRBD1 (5 bases). The CDR3 has 13 amino acids. The V gene lost 7 bases and the J gene lost 2 bases, with 8 bases spanning the gap. Germline loops: CDR1 SGHTA, CDR2 FQGTGA. The DNA of the CDR3 is TGTGCCAGCAACCGACAGACTAATGAAAAACTGTTTTTT. Protein product: CASNRQTNEKLFF.

The chain employs TRBV6-4 and TRBJ1-4; no definite D call. V lost 2 bases and J lost 10, with 17 bases in between. This CDR3 has 15 amino acids. Germline V gene data show CDR1 as MRHNA and CDR2 as SNTAGT. CDR3 sequence: CASSDNRHSTVKLFF. DNA of the CDR3: TGTGCCAGCAGTGACAACCGACATTCGACGGTAAAACTGTTTTTT.

The DNA for the CDR3 is TGTGCCAGCAGTCAGGGACAGGGAGACAATGGCTACACCTTC. This sequence encodes CASSQGQGDNGYTF. The gene calls are TRBV6-5 and TRBJ1-2, with TRBD1 identical over 9 bases. The germline CDR1 and CDR2 sequences are MNHEY and SVGAGI. V gave up 5 bases and J gave up 6 bases; unmatched junction bases: 7. CDR3 size: 14 residues.

This chain links TRBV25-1 with TRBJ1-2, with 8 bases identical to TRBD1. CDR3 length: 15 residues. Germline assignment: CDR1 MGHDK and CDR2 SYGVNS. After removal of 2 bases from V and 2 bases from J, the junction contained 4 bases not matched to a gene. This CDR3 is CASSEPGQDNYGYTF. The DNA of the CDR3 is TGTGCCAGCAGTGAACCGGGACAGGACAACTATGGCTACACCTTC.